These 19 T cell receptor beta chains came from one sample sequenced in a study of post-analysis software for immune sequencing data. Study results and limitations: Four or five TRBV segments (TRBV5-6, TRBV5-1 and TRBV20-1 among them) occurred more frequently in patients than in controls.

Which antigens these TCRs recognize remains unknown. Researchers reported that TCR beta cDNA libraries carried unique molecular identifiers. TCRdb processed the PCR reads anew with MiXCR; each CDR3 protein has one entry. The sample lists 650,000 to 850,000 distinct CDR3 sequences, around 53% occurring once. Sequencing used blood. All receptors derive from a girl aged 10 to 17 with multiple sclerosis.

The V gene is TRBV6-6, the J gene TRBJ2-5; tentative D call: TRBD2 (6 bases). Trimming took off 1 base at V and 0 bases at J, with 9 bases between the two ends. Per germline, CDR1 MNHNY and CDR2 SVGAGI (reference sequence). The CDR3 has 15 residues. The CDR3 nucleotides read TGTGCCAGCAGTTACTGGCGGGGCGACCAAGAGACCCAGTACTTC. It is translated as CASSYWRGDQETQYF.

This clonotype has more than one count but fewer than ten. The genes are TRBV29-1 and TRBJ1-2; TRBD1 aligns across 10 bases. Germline loops: CDR1 SQVTM, CDR2 ANQGSEA. V gave up 6 bases and J gave up 3 bases; unmatched junction bases: 10. This CDR3 has 15 amino acids. In DNA form, the CDR3 reads TGCAGCGTGTGGGGACAGGGGATCCCTGACTATGGCTACACCTTC. It translates to CSVWGQGIPDYGYTF.

The V gene is TRBV6-1, the J gene TRBJ2-7, with D possibly matching TRBD2 (7 bases). CDR1 MNHNS and CDR2 SASEGT come from the germline V gene. V was trimmed by 7 bases and J by 4 bases, leaving 17 bases between them. The CDR3 extends over 14 amino acids. This CDR3 reads CASNGGGQGYEQYF. As DNA, the CDR3 is TGTGCCAGCAATGGGGGGGGGCAAGGATACGAGCAGTACTTC.

The sample holds a few counts of this clonotype. V is TRBV14 and J is TRBJ2-3; D is uncertain. The CDR3 spans 15 residues. Trimming took 3 bases from V and 1 from J, leaving 11 bases between them. Per germline, CDR1 SGHDN and CDR2 FVKESK. Here the CDR3 reads CASSHPFGGTDTQYF. For the CDR3, the DNA is TGTGCCAGCAGCCACCCCTTCGGAGGCACAGATACGCAGTATTTT.

This clonotype was seen more than once but under ten times. CDR3 loop: CASSFGVFYGYTF. The CDR3, as DNA: TGCGCCAGCAGCTTTGGAGTTTTCTATGGCTACACCTTC. This chain links TRBV5-1 with TRBJ1-2; D uncertain. CDR3 length: 13 residues. Germline V lookup: CDR1 SGHRS, CDR2 YFSETQ. V was trimmed by 2 bases and J by 4 bases, leaving 9 bases between them.

This clonotype was detected a few times. The V gene is TRBV5-5, the J gene TRBJ2-1, with 9 bases lining up with TRBD2. This CDR3 has 17 residues. After removal of 3 bases from V and 2 bases from J, the junction contained 9 bases not matched to a gene. Germline assignment: CDR1 SGHKS and CDR2 YYEKEE (reference sequence). The CDR3 nucleotides are TGTGCCAGCAGCTACCTCGGGACTAGCAGCGCCTACAATGAGCAGTTCTTC. It is translated as CASSYLGTSSAYNEQFF.

Worth noting for this clonotype: A read error may explain this, as a much larger clone is one base away. The rearrangement links TRBV27 to TRBJ2-2; the D is unclear. This CDR3 is 13 amino acids long. Per the germline V gene, CDR1 is MNHEY and CDR2 is SMNVEV (reference sequence). The V end lost 5 bases, the J end lost 1 base, and 5 bases lay between the germline ends. In nucleotides, the CDR3 is TGTGCCAGCAGTGAGGTGAACACCGGGGAGCTGTTTTTT. Its protein is CASSEVNTGELFF.

The rearrangement uses TRBV27 and TRBJ2-1; TRBD2 agrees at 14 bases. There are 19 residues in the CDR3. V trimming: 5 bases; J trimming: 0 bases; junction bases outside the gene matches: 9. Germline CDR1 reads MNHEY; CDR2 reads SMNVEV (reference sequence). This chain's CDR3 is CASSPGTSGGLRSYNEQFF. The CDR3 DNA reads TGTGCCAGCAGTCCGGGGACTAGCGGGGGCCTGCGCTCCTACAATGAGCAGTTCTTC.

This clonotype appeared a single time. The gene calls are TRBV12-3 or TRBV12-4 and TRBJ2-7, with 11 bases aligning to TRBD2. J lost 2 bases, V lost 6 bases, and 9 bases had no gene match. The CDR3 contains 16 residues. The CDR3 protein is CASSSPSGRSTYEQYF. CDR3 bases: TGTGCCAGCAGCTCACCTAGCGGGAGGTCCACCTACGAGCAGTACTTC.

This clonotype was observed a handful of times. V gene TRBV7-2 combines with J gene TRBJ2-1, with D perhaps matching TRBD1 (6 bases). This CDR3 contains 14 residues. Trimming shortened V by 6 bases and J by 3 bases, and 12 bases separated the two germline ends. Germline CDR1 SGHTA, CDR2 FQGNSA. The CDR3: CASSRRQVYNEQFF. The CDR3 region has the DNA TGTGCCAGCAGTCGAAGACAGGTCTACAATGAGCAGTTCTTC.

The J gene is TRBJ2-3, the V gene TRBV10-3, with D maybe TRBD2 (5 bases). V gave up 0 bases and J gave up 6 bases, with 7 bases separating them. CDR1 ENHRY and CDR2 SYGVKD come from the germline V gene. The CDR3 length is 13 residues. In DNA, the CDR3 is TGTGCCATCAGTGAGTCGGGAGCCGATACGCAGTATTTT. Translation gives CAISESGADTQYF.

This chain uses TRBV7-3 with TRBJ1-2; 7 positions agree with TRBD1. The CDR3 contains 17 residues. V was clipped by 5 bases and J by 7 bases; unmatched bases: 19. Germline V gene sequence: CDR1 SGHTA, CDR2 FQGTGA. This CDR3 is CASSPSGQSTSYFGYTF. The CDR3 nucleotides are TGTGCCAGCAGCCCATCGGGACAGAGTACTTCTTATTTTGGCTACACCTTC.

V is TRBV7-9 and J is TRBJ1-2, with D possibly TRBD1 on 5 matching bases. V lost 3 bases to trimming and J lost 8 bases, with 13 bases between them. Germline loops: CDR1 SEHNR, CDR2 FQNEAQ (reference sequence). The CDR3 spans 13 residues. The CDR3 region is CASSLSEGVGYTF. The CDR3 nucleotides read TGTGCCAGCAGCTTGAGCGAAGGGGTGGGCTACACCTTC. Filled out from reference TRBV7-9 and TRBJ1-2, the complete variable domain reads DTGVSQNPRHKITKRGQNVTFRCDPISEHNRLYWYRQTLGQGPEFLTYFQNEAQLEKSRLLSDRFSAERPKGSFSTLEIQRTEQGDSAMYLCASSLSEGVGYTFGSGTRLTVV.

The gene calls are TRBV7-6 and TRBJ2-6, with unresolved D. This CDR3 is 14 amino acids long. V was cut by 2 bases and J by 4 bases, with 6 bases left in between. The V gene's germline CDR1 is SGHVS and CDR2 FNYEAQ. The CDR3 region is CASSLQPGANVLTF. In nucleotides, the CDR3 is TGTGCCAGCAGCTTACAACCAGGGGCCAACGTCCTGACTTTC. The whole variable domain, filled in from reference TRBV7-6 and TRBJ2-6, reads GAGVSQSPRYKVTKRGQDVALRCDPISGHVSLYWYRQALGQGPEFLTYFNYEAQQDKSGLPNDRFSAERPEGSISTLTIQRTEQRDSAMYRCASSLQPGANVLTFGAGSRLTVL.

The chain is built from TRBV6-5 and TRBJ2-7, with 7 bases lining up with TRBD2. J gave up 3 bases and V 5 bases, and 13 bases lay outside the gene matches. The germline V gene encodes CDR1 MNHEY and CDR2 SVGAGI. This CDR3 spans 16 amino acids. CDR3 nucleotides: TGTGCCAGCAGTCGAACCGAGACTAGCTCAATCTACGAGCAGTACTTC. Its protein product is CASSRTETSSIYEQYF.

The chain employs TRBV12-3 or TRBV12-4 and TRBJ1-5, with D maybe TRBD1 (6 bases). CDR3 length: 16 amino acids. V lost 6 bases and J lost 1, with 16 bases in between. The CDR3 nucleotides are TGTGCCAGCAGCCACCGAGGGGGATTGAGCAATCAGCCCCAGCATTTT. Encoded protein: CASSHRGGLSNQPQHF.

This sequence joins TRBV5-1 and TRBJ2-1; D may match TRBD1 or TRBD2 (5 bases each). CDR1 SGHRS and CDR2 YFSETQ come from the germline V gene. The V gene lost 1 base and the J gene lost 2 bases, with 13 bases spanning the gap. CDR3 length: 16 amino acids. The CDR3 here is CASSLSGGATYNEQFF. CDR3 nucleotides: TGCGCCAGCAGCTTGAGTGGGGGAGCGACCTACAATGAGCAGTTCTTC.

V is TRBV20-1 and J is TRBJ2-7, with 7 bases matching TRBD2. The J segment lost 1 base and the V segment lost 6 bases, leaving 12 bases of the junction unmatched. This CDR3 comprises 15 residues. Germline V lookup: CDR1 DFQATT, CDR2 SNEGSKA (reference sequence). The CDR3 sequence is CSARGYASGSYEQYF. The CDR3, as DNA: TGCAGTGCCCGGGGGTACGCTAGCGGATCCTACGAGCAGTACTTC.

This chain uses TRBV10-3 with TRBJ2-4; 10 positions match TRBD2. The J call may be wrong; the DNA end is better matched by TRBJ2-7. This CDR3 has 14 residues. The germline CDR1 and CDR2 sequences are ENHRY and SYGVKD. The CDR3 coding sequence is TGTGCCATCAGTGAGGTAGCGGGAGGCGACGAGCAGTACTTC. The encoded protein is CAISEVAGGDEQYF.